The source of this T cell receptor (beta chain) is a study of T-cell memory formation after mild COVID-19. Study-wide background: There were largely donor-specific TCR clusters.

Sample barcodes and UMIs were carried by the TCR alpha and TCR beta cDNA libraries that 5'RACE generated with constant-segment primers. TCRdb itself ran the 5' RACE reads through MiXCR, one entry per CDR3 protein. The table includes around 400,000 distinct CDR3 sequences, 20% to 30% detected once. This TCR was recovered from an adult woman who had mild COVID-19 (a few samples of this study predate the infection). Cell type and time point are not known. Sequencing input: PBMCs or a T cell subset sorted from them (not recorded which).

The DNA of the CDR3 is TGCGCCAGCAGCTGGACTAGCGAAGGCGAGCAGTACTTC. This sequence encodes CASSWTSEGEQYF. The gene calls are TRBV5-1 and TRBJ2-7, with 9 bases matching TRBD2. Losses at the gene ends were 3 bases for V and 6 bases for J; bases not matched to a gene: 4. Germline V gene data show CDR1 as SGHRS and CDR2 as YFSETQ. CDR3 length equals 13 residues.